The entry that follows covers one T cell receptor (beta chain) sequence. The clone's antigen remains unknown. Nothing much larger sits one base from this clone, and base qualities are not available. The method behind the library was RT-PCR. Sequencing relied on a NextSeq 550. Using fastp trimming at Q25 and MiXCR clonotype assembly, TCRdb reanalyzed the public sequencing data and kept in-frame beta chains. Identical CDR3 protein sequences are pooled into one entry, listed with their most common genes and DNA. The sample table holds about a million distinct CDR3 sequences, of which roughly 18% were seen once. The ten biggest clones cover 5.5% to 6.5% of the sample. This sample is part of a study of patients and donors after allogeneic stem cell transplantation (dated by TCRdb to about 2020). Trimming removed 3 bases from V and 7 bases from J, leaving 20 bases between the germline ends. The germline V gene sets CDR1 to MNHEY and CDR2 to SVGAGI. The CDR3 runs 16 residues from the cysteine to the phenylalanine. Left in the record is the CDR3 DNA by itself, 48 bases read in frame from the first base.

The rearranged chain carries TRBV6-5 and TRBJ2-3; no D segment can be confidently identified. The sample comprised blood, either unsorted or a sorted T cell fraction (not recorded which). This TCR came from a human donor who was either an allogeneic HSCT recipient or a stem cell or donor lymphocyte infusion donor (not recorded which). It is not recorded whose cells these are; they may come from a transplant donor. The nucleotides read TGTGCCAGCAGTTATTTTGGTGGGGTTAGCTCCCATACGCAGTATTTT. The translation is CASSYFGGVSSHTQYF.